The present T cell receptor (beta chain) was sequenced within a study of T cell clonotyping in hematopoietic cell transplantation. Time point specified: recipient sample about 28 days before transplant, after cytoreduction. V shed 4 bases and J 0 bases; nucleotides not matched to a gene: 4. The CDR3 spans 15 residues. Germline V gives CDR1 LGHNA, CDR2 YSLEER. Clones were read by immunoSEQ multiplex PCR, and TCRdb kept only the in-frame ones, dropping some. The sample carries roughly 49,000 clones, 70% to 90% recorded once. The chain recombines TRBV4-3 with TRBJ1-2; 8 positions agree with TRBD1. The TCR originated in a man between 60 and 70 years old with biphenotypic leukemia. Some clones in this sample may be carry-over from other donors' samples. Sequenced here: peripheral blood mononuclear cells, sampled before stem cell transplant. The CDR3 DNA sequence: TGCGCCAGCAGCCCAGACAGGGGAGCTAACTATGGCTACACCTTC. Protein: CASSPDRGANYGYTF.